This T cell receptor (beta chain) was sequenced for a study of cytomegalovirus exposure and HLA in healthy donors. Primers included in the PCR were 60 Vbeta and 13 Jbeta primers. Assay used: immunoSEQ multiplex PCR; TCRdb lists only in-frame clones, some missing. The data contain around 130,000 clones, approximately 80% of them singletons. The CDR3 is 18 amino acids. Germline loops: CDR1 SGDLS, CDR2 YYNGEE. J lost 5 bases, V lost 2 bases, and 14 bases had no gene match. Specimen: PBMCs. This receptor was identified in a man between 45 and 60 years old in good health and CMV-seronegative. The genes are TRBV9 and TRBJ2-5, with 11 bases lining up with TRBD2. The CDR3 sequence: CASSVGTSGTIPLETQYF. The CDR3 region has the DNA TGTGCCAGCAGCGTTGGGACTAGCGGAACCATCCCCCTTGAGACCCAGTACTTC.